Listed here are 20 T cell receptor beta chains from one sample, sequenced in a study of OX40 agonist ivuxolimab in advanced cancers. Some clones are missing from TCRdb's copy, which holds only in-frame ones; the method was immunoSEQ multiplex PCR. Among around 31,000 clones listed, roughly 80% were seen once. This material consisted of CD4+ or CD8+ T cells sorted from blood, taken in a trial of the OX40 agonist ivuxolimab. Receptor source: an adult with an advanced solid tumor such as melanoma, head and neck, liver or kidney cancer.

V gene TRBV27 combines with J gene TRBJ1-1; no clear D. The V end lost 4 bases, the J end lost 9 bases, and 18 bases lay between the germline ends. The length of the CDR3 is 14 residues. CDR1 and CDR2 from the germline V gene are MNHEY and SMNVEV (reference sequence). The CDR3 nucleotides are TGTGCCAGCAGTTCTGTCCTCGGGGTCTACCAAGCTTTCTTT. Amino acid sequence: CASSSVLGVYQAFF.

V and J are TRBV7-6 and TRBJ1-2; a weak D match, TRBD1 (6 bases). Germline lookup yields CDR1 SGHVS and CDR2 FNYEAQ. This CDR3 is built from 12 residues. The V end was cut by 5 bases, the J end by 4 bases, with 8 bases between. The CDR3 coding sequence is TGTGCCAGCAGCCCAGGGGTCTATGGCTACACCTTC. Protein: CASSPGVYGYTF.

The chain has TRBV6-5 and TRBJ1-2, with a tentative D call TRBD1 (6 bases). From germline, CDR1 is MNHEY and CDR2 SVGAGI. This CDR3 is 15 amino acids long. Between the trimmed V and J ends, which lost 5 bases and 8 bases, there was a span of 21 bases. CDR3 in DNA: TGTGCCAGCAGTCGCCCGACAGGCCGACCCGGGGGCTACACCTTC. This codes for CASSRPTGRPGGYTF.

The chain recombines TRBV5-4 with TRBJ2-7; D remains ambiguous. The CDR3 length is 14 residues. V lost 1 base, J lost 2 bases, and 10 bases lay in between. The germline gives CDR1 SGHNT, CDR2 YYREEE (reference sequence). The chain's CDR3 is CASSLSAGTYEQYF. CDR3 nucleotides: TGTGCCAGCAGCTTGTCTGCAGGTACCTACGAGCAGTACTTC.

The V gene is TRBV11-2, the J gene TRBJ1-2; D uncertain. The ends were cut back, 0 bases at V and 4 bases at J, with 6 bases in the middle. Germline values: CDR1 SGHAT, CDR2 FQNNGV. The CDR3 runs to 13 residues. CDR3 sequence reads: CASSLDYRYGYTF. CDR3 DNA sequence: TGTGCCAGCAGCTTAGATTACCGCTATGGCTACACCTTC. Variable domain in full (rest from reference TRBV11-2 and TRBJ1-2): EAGVAQSPRYKIIEKRQSVAFWCNPISGHATLYWYQQILGQGPKLLIQFQNNGVVDDSQLPKDRFSAERLKGVDSTLKIQPAKLEDSAVYLCASSLDYRYGYTFGSGTRLTVV.

The sample holds one count of this clone. J is TRBJ1-1 and V is TRBV5-1; D not resolved. V was pared by 0 bases and J by 4 bases, with 13 bases between. This CDR3 is 15 amino acids long. Germline loops: CDR1 SGHRS, CDR2 YFSETQ. CDR3 coding DNA: TGCGCCAGCAGCTTGGGGAGGACTCGCGGCACTGAAGCTTTCTTT. Amino acids: CASSLGRTRGTEAFF. Using reference TRBV5-1 and TRBJ1-1 for the parts outside the CDR3, the full variable domain is KAGVTQTPRYLIKTRGQQVTLSCSPISGHRSVSWYQQTPGQGLQFLFEYFSETQRNKGNFPGRFSGRQFSNSRSEMNVSTLELGDSALYLCASSLGRTRGTEAFFGQGTRLTVV.

CDR3 coding DNA: TGTGCCAGCAGCGTAGGATCCAGGCTCAATGAAAAACTGTTTTTT. Protein sequence: CASSVGSRLNEKLFF. The rearrangement joins TRBV9 to TRBJ1-4; no clear D gene. CDR3 length: 15 residues. Germline loops: CDR1 SGDLS, CDR2 YYNGEE. The germline V and J ends were trimmed by 0 bases and 5 bases, with 11 bases remaining between them.

This clone was detected only once. The chain employs TRBV27 and TRBJ2-2; D may be TRBD2 (5 bases). V lost 5 bases to trimming and J lost 5 bases, with 18 bases between them. The germline CDR1 and CDR2 sequences are MNHEY and SMNVEV (reference sequence). CDR3 length: 16 residues. The CDR3 sequence is CASSLKPGGQTGELFF. The CDR3 DNA reads TGTGCCAGCAGTCTAAAACCAGGAGGTCAAACCGGGGAGCTGTTTTTT.

V and J are TRBV27 and TRBJ2-1; D may match TRBD1 or TRBD2 (5 bases each). CDR3 length: 12 residues. Trimming removed 3 bases from V and 14 bases from J, with 14 bases in between. CDR1 is MNHEY, CDR2 SMNVEV, per germline (reference sequence). This CDR3 is CASSLTGRREFF. CDR3 in DNA: TGTGCCAGCAGTTTGACGGGGCGCCGGGAGTTCTTC.

This sequence joins TRBV11-1 and TRBJ2-3, with D possibly matching TRBD1 (6 bases). The germline V gene encodes CDR1 SGHAT and CDR2 FQDESV (reference sequence). CDR3 size: 15 residues. Trimming took 5 bases from V and 0 from J, leaving 12 bases between them. The CDR3 DNA follows: TGTGCCAGCAGCCTTCGACAGGCAAGCACAGATACGCAGTATTTT. Residues: CASSLRQASTDTQYF.

Worth noting for this clone: At one end the junction does not follow the germline gene, possibly because of a read error. The chain is built from TRBV2 and TRBJ2-1; 9 bases match TRBD1. The CDR3 is 14 residues long. CDR1 and CDR2 (germline): SNHLY, FYNNEI. The DNA of the CDR3 is TGTGCCAGCAGTGATTTGGACAGGGGAAATGGGCAGTTCTTC. Amino acid sequence: CASSDLDRGNGQFF.

This clone was counted only a few times. The chain recombines TRBV9 with TRBJ1-2; possible D gene TRBD1, 6 bases. Trimming removed 0 bases at V and 6 bases at J, with 15 bases between. The CDR3 is made up of 15 amino acids. Germline lookup yields CDR1 SGDLS and CDR2 YYNGEE. Written as DNA, the CDR3 is TGTGCCAGCAGCGTAGCTACCCCAGGGGTCGATGGCTACACCTTC. This codes for CASSVATPGVDGYTF.

This clone was seen once. This sequence joins TRBV5-1 and TRBJ2-3; 12 bases line up with TRBD2. The CDR3 consists of 18 residues. V lost 0 bases to trimming and J lost 4 bases; unmatched junction nucleotides: 9. The germline CDR1 and CDR2 sequences are SGHRS and YFSETQ. This chain's CDR3 is CASSLVASGGESPDTQYF. CDR3 nucleotide sequence: TGCGCCAGCAGCTTGGTCGCTAGCGGGGGGGAATCCCCAGATACGCAGTATTTT.

V is TRBV18 and J is TRBJ2-7; D remains ambiguous. The germline V gene has CDR1 KGHSH and CDR2 LQKENI. The CDR3 has 14 residues. Trimming pared 3 bases from V and 5 bases from J, leaving 14 bases between. The CDR3 DNA sequence: TGTGCCAGCTCACCCAGACCCTCCGCGGACGAGCAGTACTTC. Protein sequence: CASSPRPSADEQYF.

The chain combines TRBV19 with TRBJ1-5; D unresolved. Looked up from germline, CDR1 is LNHDA and CDR2 is SQIVND (reference sequence). V lost 2 bases and J 0 bases, leaving 8 bases between the germline ends. The CDR3 is made up of 15 amino acids. CDR3 DNA sequence: TGTGCCAGTAGTATACTCGAACTTAGCAATCAGCCCCAGCATTTT. This sequence encodes CASSILELSNQPQHF.

The chain employs TRBV6-5 and TRBJ1-5; D possibly corresponds to TRBD1 (6 bases). V lost 6 bases and J lost 2, with 14 bases in between. The CDR3 spans 15 residues. From germline, CDR1 is MNHEY and CDR2 SVGAGI. As DNA, the CDR3 is TGTGCCAGCAGCAGGCAGGGGCATGGCAATCAGCCCCAGCATTTT. This sequence encodes CASSRQGHGNQPQHF.

V is TRBV7-9 and J is TRBJ1-4, with unresolved D. V gave up 0 bases and J gave up 7 bases, with 9 bases separating them. This CDR3 region has 14 residues. Germline V gene data show CDR1 as SEHNR and CDR2 as FQNEAQ (reference sequence). The CDR3 loop is CASSLAMEREKLFF. The CDR3 region has the DNA TGTGCCAGCAGCTTAGCGATGGAACGTGAAAAACTGTTTTTT.

The CDR3 region has the DNA TGTGCCAGCAGTTTATATCAGGGGATCCAGCCCCAGCATTTT. Residues: CASSLYQGIQPQHF. V usage is TRBV28 and J usage is TRBJ1-5, with D maybe TRBD1 (6 bases). The CDR3 is 14 residues long. CDR1 and CDR2 from the germline V gene are MDHEN and SYDVKM. Trimming left V 1 base short and J 7 bases short, with 11 bases between.

The gene calls are TRBV19 and TRBJ2-1; 14 bases align to TRBD2. Germline V gene lookup returns CDR1 LNHDA and CDR2 SQIVND (reference sequence). V was clipped by 4 bases and J by 8 bases; unmatched bases: 10. This CDR3 contains 17 residues. Written as DNA, the CDR3 is TGTGCCAGTAGTAGGACTAGCGGGGGGTTTCAAGGACATGAGCAGTTCTTC. It is translated as CASSRTSGGFQGHEQFF.

The sample holds a few counts of this clone. This chain connects TRBV5-4 to TRBJ1-2; D is undetermined. Germline values: CDR1 SGHNT, CDR2 YYREEE (reference sequence). V lost 3 bases and J lost 8, with 11 bases in between. The CDR3 is made up of 12 amino acids. This chain's CDR3 is CASSSTLPGYTF. The CDR3, as DNA: TGTGCCAGCAGCTCAACACTCCCCGGCTACACCTTC.